What follows is one T cell receptor beta chain and its context. Its target is unknown. One entry per CDR3 protein, called by TCRdb with MiXCR from the reads. Of around 530,000 distinct CDR3 sequences listed, approximately 25% are singletons. This record comes from a study of T cell repertoires in cytomegalovirus infection. Study information: Carrying CMV and the relevant HLA type showed in public TCR beta signatures. Points from the study as a whole: Frequencies of public TCR beta families were cumulated, and this identified carriers of CMV plus the relevant HLA. Ex vivo, HLA-C-restricted CMV-specific TCR beta clonotypes prevailed over the rest of the response.

The CDR3 contains 17 residues. The ends lost 4 bases at V and 2 bases at J; junction bases unmatched: 10. Source material: PBMCs. This chain connects TRBV12-3 or TRBV12-4 to TRBJ2-2; 7 bases match TRBD2. The sequence derives from a human donor in good health (CMV status not recorded). Some clones in this sample may be carry-over from other donors' samples. DNA of the CDR3: TGTGCCAGCAGTTACCCGGGAGGTCCGAAAAACACCGGGGAGCTGTTTTTT. This gives the protein CASSYPGGPKNTGELFF.